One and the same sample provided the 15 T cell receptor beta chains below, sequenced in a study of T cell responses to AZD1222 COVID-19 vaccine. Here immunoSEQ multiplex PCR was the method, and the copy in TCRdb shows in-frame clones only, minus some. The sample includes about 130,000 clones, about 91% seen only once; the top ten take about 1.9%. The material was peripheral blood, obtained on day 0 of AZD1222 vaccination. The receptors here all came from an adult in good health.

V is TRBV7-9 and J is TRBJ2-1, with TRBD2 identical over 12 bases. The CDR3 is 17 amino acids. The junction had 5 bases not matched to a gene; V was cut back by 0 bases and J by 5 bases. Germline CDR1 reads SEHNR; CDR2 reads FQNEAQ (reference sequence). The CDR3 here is CASSLARLAGDHNEQFF. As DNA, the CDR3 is TGTGCCAGCAGCTTAGCCCGACTAGCGGGGGACCACAATGAGCAGTTCTTC.

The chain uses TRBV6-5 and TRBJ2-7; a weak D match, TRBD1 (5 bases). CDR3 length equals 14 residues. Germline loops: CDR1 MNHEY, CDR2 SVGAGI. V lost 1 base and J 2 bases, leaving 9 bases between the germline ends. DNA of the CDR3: TGTGCCAGCAGTTACTACAGGTCGGCCTACGAGCAGTACTTC. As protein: CASSYYRSAYEQYF.

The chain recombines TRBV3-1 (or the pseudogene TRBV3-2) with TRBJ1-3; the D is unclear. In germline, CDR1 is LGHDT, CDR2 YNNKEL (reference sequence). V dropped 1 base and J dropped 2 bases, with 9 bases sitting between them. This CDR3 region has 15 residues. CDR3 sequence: CASSQATVAGNTIYF. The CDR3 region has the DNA TGTGCCAGCAGCCAAGCCACAGTCGCTGGAAACACCATATATTTT.

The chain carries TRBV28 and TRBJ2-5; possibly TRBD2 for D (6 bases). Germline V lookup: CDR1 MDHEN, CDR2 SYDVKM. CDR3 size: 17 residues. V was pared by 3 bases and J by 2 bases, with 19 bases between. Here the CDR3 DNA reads TGTGCCAGCAGTTTGCACCTAGCGTACCAATATCAAGAGACCCAGTACTTC. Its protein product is CASSLHLAYQYQETQYF.

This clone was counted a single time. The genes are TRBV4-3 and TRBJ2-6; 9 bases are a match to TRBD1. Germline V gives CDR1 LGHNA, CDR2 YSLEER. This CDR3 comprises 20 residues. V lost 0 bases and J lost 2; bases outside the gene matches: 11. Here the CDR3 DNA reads TGCGCCAGCAGCCAAGATGGGACAGGGCTTTCCTTACCTGGGGCCAACGTCCTGACTTTC. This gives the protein CASSQDGTGLSLPGANVLTF.

CDR3 region: CASSLRQDYNSPLHF. The DNA of the CDR3 is TGCGCCAGCAGCCTAAGGCAGGACTATAATTCACCCCTCCACTTT. This chain connects TRBV4-1 to TRBJ1-6; unclear D gene. This CDR3 has 15 amino acids. Trimming removed 4 bases from V and 3 bases from J, with 10 bases in between. Germline CDR1 is MGHRA and CDR2 is YSYEKL.

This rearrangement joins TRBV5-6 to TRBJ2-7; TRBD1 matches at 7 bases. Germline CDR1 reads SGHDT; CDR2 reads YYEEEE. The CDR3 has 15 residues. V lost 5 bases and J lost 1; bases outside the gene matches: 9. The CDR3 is CASSLQTGKSYEQYF. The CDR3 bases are TGTGCCAGCAGTTTACAGACAGGGAAATCCTACGAGCAGTACTTC.

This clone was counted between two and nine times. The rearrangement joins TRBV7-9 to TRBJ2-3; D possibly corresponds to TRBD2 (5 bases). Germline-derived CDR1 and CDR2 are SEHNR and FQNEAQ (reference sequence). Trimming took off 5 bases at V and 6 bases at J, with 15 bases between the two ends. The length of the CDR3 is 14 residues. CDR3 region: CASSLLAFTDTQYF. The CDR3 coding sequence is TGTGCCAGCAGCCTTTTAGCGTTCACGGATACGCAGTATTTT.

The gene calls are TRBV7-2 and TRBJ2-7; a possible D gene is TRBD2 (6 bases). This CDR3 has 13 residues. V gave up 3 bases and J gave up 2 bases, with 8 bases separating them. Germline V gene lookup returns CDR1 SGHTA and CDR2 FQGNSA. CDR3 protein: CASSFTGAYEQYF. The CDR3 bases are TGTGCCAGCAGCTTTACGGGGGCCTACGAGCAGTACTTC.

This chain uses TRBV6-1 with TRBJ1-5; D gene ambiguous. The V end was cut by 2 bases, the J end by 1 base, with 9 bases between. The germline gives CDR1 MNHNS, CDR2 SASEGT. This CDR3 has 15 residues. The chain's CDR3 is CASSEWGTSNQPQHF. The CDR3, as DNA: TGTGCCAGCAGTGAATGGGGTACGAGCAATCAGCCCCAGCATTTT.

CDR3 coding DNA: TGTGCCAGCAGTTCCTGGGACGGCGGTGAGGACACTGAAGCTTTCTTT. Amino acid sequence: CASSSWDGGEDTEAFF. This chain links TRBV28 with TRBJ1-1; D may be TRBD1 (5 bases). Trimming cost V 4 bases and J 3 bases, with 18 bases left between them. CDR1 MDHEN and CDR2 SYDVKM come from the germline V gene. The CDR3 extends over 16 amino acids. Using reference TRBV28 and TRBJ1-1 for the parts outside the CDR3, the full variable domain is DVKVTQSSRYLVKRTGEKVFLECVQDMDHENMFWYRQDPGLGLRLIYFSYDVKMKEKGDIPEGYSVSREKKERFSLILESASTNQTSMYLCASSSWDGGEDTEAFFGQGTRLTVV.

CDR3 sequence: CASSLGTVNTEAFF. The CDR3 region has the DNA TGTGCCAGCAGCTTAGGGACAGTGAACACTGAAGCTTTCTTT. This chain links TRBV3-1 (or the pseudogene TRBV3-2) with TRBJ1-1, with TRBD1 matching 7 bases. This CDR3 is built from 14 residues. Looked up from germline, CDR1 is LGHDT and CDR2 is YNNKEL (reference sequence). V trimming: 5 bases; J trimming: 0 bases; junction bases outside the gene matches: 3.

The CDR3 protein is CASSGLAGDLKTYEQYF. The CDR3 nucleotides read TGTGCCAGCAGTGGACTAGCGGGTGACCTAAAGACCTACGAGCAGTACTTC. The chain couples TRBV6-8 to TRBJ2-7, with TRBD2 identical over 11 bases. This CDR3 spans 17 amino acids. Germline V gene lookup returns CDR1 MNHGY and CDR2 SAAAGT. J lost 2 bases, V lost 5 bases, and 11 bases had no gene match.

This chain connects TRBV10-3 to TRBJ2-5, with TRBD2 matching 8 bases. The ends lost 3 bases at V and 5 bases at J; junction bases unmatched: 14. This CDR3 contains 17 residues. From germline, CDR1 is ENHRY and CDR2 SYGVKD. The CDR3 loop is CAISDRLALLGGETQYF. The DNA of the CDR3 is TGTGCCATCAGTGATCGACTAGCGCTCCTTGGAGGGGAGACCCAGTACTTC.

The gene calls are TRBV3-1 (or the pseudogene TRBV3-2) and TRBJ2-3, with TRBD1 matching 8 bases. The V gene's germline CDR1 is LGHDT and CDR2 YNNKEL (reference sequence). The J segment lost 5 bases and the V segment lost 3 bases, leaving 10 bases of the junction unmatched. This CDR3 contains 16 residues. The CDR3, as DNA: TGTGCCAGCAGCCATTATCCCAGGGGGCTCGTAGATACGCAGTATTTT. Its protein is CASSHYPRGLVDTQYF.